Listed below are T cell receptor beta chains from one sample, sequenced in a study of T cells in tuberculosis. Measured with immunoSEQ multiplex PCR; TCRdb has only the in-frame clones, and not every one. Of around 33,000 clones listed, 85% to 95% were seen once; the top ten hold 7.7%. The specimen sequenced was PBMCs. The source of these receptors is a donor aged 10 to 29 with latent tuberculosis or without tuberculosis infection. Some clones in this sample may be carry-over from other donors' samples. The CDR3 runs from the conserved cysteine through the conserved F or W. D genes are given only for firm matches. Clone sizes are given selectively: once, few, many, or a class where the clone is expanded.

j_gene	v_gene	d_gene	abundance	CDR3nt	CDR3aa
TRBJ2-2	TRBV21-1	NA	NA	TGTGCCAGCAGGGGACAGGCCTGGCACACCGGGGAGCTGTTTTTT	CASRGQAWHTGELFF
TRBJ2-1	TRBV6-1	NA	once	TGTGCCAGCAGTGATTCCGGGACAAAAGTCTACAATGAGCAGTTCTTC	CASSDSGTKVYNEQFF
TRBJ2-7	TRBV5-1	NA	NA	TGCGCCAGCAGCTTGGAATTCGGCTCCTACGAGCAGTACTTC	CASSLEFGSYEQYF
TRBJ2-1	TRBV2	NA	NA	TGTGCCAGCAGTACCCGACTAGGTCGGAATGAGCAGTTCTTC	CASSTRLGRNEQFF
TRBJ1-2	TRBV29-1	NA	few	TGCAGCGTTCCGGGGACTTGGGGGGGCTACACCTTC	CSVPGTWGGYTF
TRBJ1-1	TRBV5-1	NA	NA	TGCGCCAGCACCCATAACACAGGAGCCTTGAACACTGAAGCTTTCTTT	CASTHNTGALNTEAFF
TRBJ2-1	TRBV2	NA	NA	TGTGCCAGCAACCGCGGTCTTGGCAATGAGCAGTTCTTC	CASNRGLGNEQFF
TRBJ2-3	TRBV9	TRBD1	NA	TGTGCCAGCAGCGCGACAGGGGTTAACACAGATACGCAGTATTTT	CASSATGVNTDTQYF
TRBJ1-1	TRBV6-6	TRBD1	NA	TGTGCCAGCAGTTCCGTTGACAGGGGTAGCACTGAAGCTTTCTTT	CASSSVDRGSTEAFF
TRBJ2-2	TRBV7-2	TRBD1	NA	TGTGCCAGCAGCTTTGGGAGACAGGGGGCCGGCGGGGAGCTGTTTTTT	CASSFGRQGAGGELFF
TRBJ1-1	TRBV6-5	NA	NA	TGTGCCAGCAGTTACTCAACAGGGAGGGACACTGAAGCTTTCTTT	CASSYSTGRDTEAFF
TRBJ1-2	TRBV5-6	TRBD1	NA	TGTGCCAGCAGAGACAGGGCTAACTATGGCTACACCTTC	CASRDRANYGYTF
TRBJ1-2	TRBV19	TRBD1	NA	TGTGCCAGTAGTCCTTCGGGGACAGGGAATGGCTACACCTTC	CASSPSGTGNGYTF
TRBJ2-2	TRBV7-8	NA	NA	TGTGCCAGCAGCTTAGCGCGAGGAGTCCGTGGGAACACCGGGGAGCTGTTTTTT	CASSLARGVRGNTGELFF
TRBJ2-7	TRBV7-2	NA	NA	TGTGCCAGCAGCTTATCTAGCGCGAGCTCCTACGAGCAGTACTTC	CASSLSSASSYEQYF
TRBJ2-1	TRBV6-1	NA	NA	TGTGCCAGCAGTGAAGCGGGAGAGGGTTGGAATGAGCAGTTCTTC	CASSEAGEGWNEQFF
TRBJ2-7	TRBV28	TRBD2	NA	TGTGCCAGCAGTTCCTTTCTTGGGATAGCGGGAGGGCCTAACGAGCAGTACTTC	CASSSFLGIAGGPNEQYF
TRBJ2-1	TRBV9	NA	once	TGTGCCAGCAGCGTCGCGAGCGCGTCCTACAATGAGCAGTTCTTC	CASSVASASYNEQFF
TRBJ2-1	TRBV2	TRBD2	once	TGTGCCAGCAGCAGCGGGACCCCGCAGTTCTTC	CASSSGTPQFF
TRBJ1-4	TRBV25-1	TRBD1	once	TGTGCCAGCAGCCCGGGACAGGATATTTATGGTGAAAAACTGTTTTTT	CASSPGQDIYGEKLFF
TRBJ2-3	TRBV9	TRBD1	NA	TGTGCCAGCAGCGAAGCCCGGGACAGGGTTAACGGGTTGGATTTT	CASSEARDRVNGLDF
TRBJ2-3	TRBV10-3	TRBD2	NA	TGTGCCATCAACGGGGGAGGGCCTCGAGATACGCAGTATTTT	CAINGGGPRDTQYF
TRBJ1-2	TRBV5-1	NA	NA	TGCGCCAGCAGCCCAGGGGAGCACTATGGCTACACCTTC	CASSPGEHYGYTF
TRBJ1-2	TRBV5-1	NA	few	TGCGCCAGCAGCCTCGGGGATAACTATGGCTACACCTTC	CASSLGDNYGYTF
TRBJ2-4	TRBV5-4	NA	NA	TGTGCCAGCAGCTTGGCCGCGGGAAACATTCAGTACTTC	CASSLAAGNIQYF
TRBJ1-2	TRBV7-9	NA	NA	TGTGCCAGCAGCTTAGAAAATCTCGGCTACACCTTC	CASSLENLGYTF
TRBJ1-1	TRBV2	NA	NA	TGTGCCAGCAGGTATTACAGGGACCGAACTTTGAACACTGAAGCTTTCTTT	CASRYYRDRTLNTEAFF
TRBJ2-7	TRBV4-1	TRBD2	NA	TGCGCCAGCAGCCAAGATTTAGCGGGCTACTACGAGCAGTACTTC	CASSQDLAGYYEQYF
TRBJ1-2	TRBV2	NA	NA	TGTGCCAGCAGTGACAGTCTGCCCCGGGGAGGCTACACCTTC	CASSDSLPRGGYTF
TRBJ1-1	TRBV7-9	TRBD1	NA	TGTGCCAGCAGCTCCTCAGGGCTTGAGACAGGGAAGCTCGATCTTGAAGCTTTCTTT	CASSSSGLETGKLDLEAFF
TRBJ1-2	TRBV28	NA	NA	TGTGCCACCTTGGGCCTTAACTATGGCTACACCTTC	CATLGLNYGYTF
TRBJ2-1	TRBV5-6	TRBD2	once	TGTGCCAGCAGCTGGGGACTAGCGGGAGTGTACAATGAGCAGTTCTTC	CASSWGLAGVYNEQFF
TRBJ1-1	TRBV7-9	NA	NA	TGTGCCAGCAGCTTGGACCCAGGGGACGAAGCTTTCTTT	CASSLDPGDEAFF
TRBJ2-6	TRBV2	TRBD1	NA	TGTGCCAGCAGCCGCAGGGGGCAAGGGGCCAACGTCCTGACTTTC	CASSRRGQGANVLTF
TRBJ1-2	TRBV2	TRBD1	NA	TGTGCCAGCAGTGAGGGACAGGGGCGACAGGGCTACACCTTC	CASSEGQGRQGYTF
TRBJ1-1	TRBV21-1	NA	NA	TGTGCCAGCAGCAAATCCCAAAAACAAACAGGCCTGAACACTGAAGCTTTCTTT	CASSKSQKQTGLNTEAFF
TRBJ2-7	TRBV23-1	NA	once	TGCGCCAGCAGTCAACCCTCTATAGATGATGGCTACGAGCAGTACTTC	CASSQPSIDDGYEQYF
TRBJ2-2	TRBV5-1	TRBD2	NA	TGCGCCAGCAGCTTGGCGACTAGCGGAGCGAACACCGGGGAGCTGTTTTTT	CASSLATSGANTGELFF
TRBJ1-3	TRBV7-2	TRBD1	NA	TGTGCCAGCACCCCACAGGGGAGCTCTGGAAACACCATATATTTT	CASTPQGSSGNTIYF
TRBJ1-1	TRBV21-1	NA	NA	TGTGCCAGCAGCAAAGGTATGATTGGAGGTGGGACTGAAGCTTTCTTT	CASSKGMIGGGTEAFF
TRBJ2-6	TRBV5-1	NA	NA	TGCGCCAGCAGCGGAGGGGACAGCCTCTCTGGGGCCAACGTCCTGACTTTC	CASSGGDSLSGANVLTF
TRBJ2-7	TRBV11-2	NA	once	TGTGCCAGCAGCCCTTGGGAGTCCTACGAGCAGTACTTC	CASSPWESYEQYF
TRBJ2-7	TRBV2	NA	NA	TGTGCCAGCAGTTATGACAGGTACTACGAGCAGTACTTC	CASSYDRYYEQYF
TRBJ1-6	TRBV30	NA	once	TGTGCCTGGAACAGGGTCCCCAGGGATTCACCCCTCCACTTT	CAWNRVPRDSPLHF
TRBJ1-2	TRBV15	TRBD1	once	TGTGCCACCAGCCGGGACAGGGAGAATGGCGGCTACACCTTC	CATSRDRENGGYTF
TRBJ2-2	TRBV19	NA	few	TGTGCCAGTGAATATAGCGGAAGTCTTGGCGGGGAGCTGTTTTTT	CASEYSGSLGGELFF
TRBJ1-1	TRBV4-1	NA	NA	TGCGCCAGCAGCCCCGGCGAGGGAGCTTTCTTT	CASSPGEGAFF
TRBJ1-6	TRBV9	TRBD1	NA	TGTGCCAGCAGTATATCCGGGACAGACGATTGGAATTCACCCCTCCACTTT	CASSISGTDDWNSPLHF
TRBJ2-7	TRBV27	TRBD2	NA	TGTGCCAGCAGTTTCGGCGGGAGTCCTGTCGAGCAGTACTTC	CASSFGGSPVEQYF
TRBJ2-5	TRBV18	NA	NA	TGTGCCAGCTCATCCAACAGTGAAGAGACCCAGTACTTC	CASSSNSEETQYF
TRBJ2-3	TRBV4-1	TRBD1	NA	TGCGCCAGCAGCCAGACAGGGCTCACAGATACGCAGTATTTT	CASSQTGLTDTQYF
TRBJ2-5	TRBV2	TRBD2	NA	TGTGCCAGCCAGACTAGCGGGAGGGTTGGGGAGACCCAGTACTTC	CASQTSGRVGETQYF
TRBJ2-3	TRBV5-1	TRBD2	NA	TGCGCCAGCAGCTTGGTAGCGGGCGACATAACAGATACGCAGTATTTT	CASSLVAGDITDTQYF
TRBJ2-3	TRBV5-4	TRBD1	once	TGTGCCACCGGGACAGGGGGGACAGATACGCAGTATTTT	CATGTGGTDTQYF
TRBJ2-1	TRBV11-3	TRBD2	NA	TGTGCCAGCAGCTTAGTAAGCGGGGTCTACAATGAGCAGTTCTTC	CASSLVSGVYNEQFF
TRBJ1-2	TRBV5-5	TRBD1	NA	TGTGCCAGCAGTCTAGACAGGGGCCATGGCTACACCTTC	CASSLDRGHGYTF
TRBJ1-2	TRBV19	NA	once	TGTGCCAGTAGTATGGACACCGTTCAATCGGCCCTCTATGGCTACACCTTC	CASSMDTVQSALYGYTF
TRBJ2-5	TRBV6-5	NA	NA	TGTGCCAGCAGGTTAGCGTACCCCGGGACCCAGTACTTC	CASRLAYPGTQYF